This entry describes one T cell receptor (beta chain). Its cognate antigen is unknown. Each CDR3 protein is one row after TCRdb ran MiXCR on the 5' RACE reads. This repertoire shows roughly 27,000 distinct CDR3 sequences, roughly 5% found once; its top ten account for 11%. These data come from a study of early T cells in non-severe SARS-CoV-2 infection. Study results and caveats: There was a bias toward anti-spike CD8 responses in VDJdb matching, which missed private and CD4 specificities.

This CDR3 spans 15 amino acids. Trimming pared 0 bases from V and 3 bases from J, leaving 10 bases between. Per germline, CDR1 SGHRS and CDR2 YFSETQ. Sequenced input: whole blood. The genes are TRBV5-1 and TRBJ2-1, with D perhaps matching TRBD1 (5 bases). The sequence came from an adult who was a healthcare worker with PCR-confirmed SARS-CoV-2 infection or an uninfected control (not recorded which). In nucleotides, the CDR3 is TGCGCCAGCAGCTTGGTAGGGGCAGGCTACAATGAGCAGTTCTTC. Translating gives CASSLVGAGYNEQFF. Full variable domain (rest looked up from reference TRBV5-1 and TRBJ2-1): KAGVTQTPRYLIKTRGQQVTLSCSPISGHRSVSWYQQTPGQGLQFLFEYFSETQRNKGNFPGRFSGRQFSNSRSEMNVSTLELGDSALYLCASSLVGAGYNEQFFGPGTRLTVL.